Given below is one T cell receptor beta chain in context. Its cognate antigen is unknown. The sample belongs to a study of blood T cells in healthy people across ages. Germline assignment: CDR1 SGHKS and CDR2 YYEKEE (reference sequence). The length of the CDR3 is 16 residues. V lost 2 bases and J lost 0, with 14 bases in between. Each sample used at least 6 million PBMCs. Overall study results and limits: It was held that the diversity estimates obtained from one million T cells were underestimates. Reliance upon unsorted PBMCs precluded definitive naive versus antigen-experienced comparison.

The authors ran a second PCR of about 6 to 11 cycles using a sample-barcoded 5' primer and a J-beta primer mix. MiXCR was run by TCRdb on the 5' RACE reads, yielding one entry per CDR3 protein. The sample lists more than 1,000,000 distinct CDR3 sequences; under 30% were seen once. In addition, the sample was reused for a study of T cells of mothers and their children.

This TCR came from a girl aged 2 to 9 in good health. Sequenced sample: blood. The chain is built from TRBV5-5 and TRBJ1-1; D remains unclear. In DNA form, the CDR3 reads TGTGCCAGCAGCTTACTCGGGGAGGGCGTGAACACTGAAGCTTTCTTT. Protein sequence: CASSLLGEGVNTEAFF.